The TCR beta chain described here comes from a study of T-cell reconstitution after alpha-beta-depleted transplantation in children. Using unique molecular identifiers, the investigators prepared the TCRbeta library. TCRdb itself ran the PCR reads through MiXCR, one entry per CDR3 protein. This repertoire shows 200,000 to 250,000 distinct CDR3 sequences, less than 9% found once; its top ten account for under 8%. This clonotype was counted at least ten times. The antigen is not known. Between the trimmed V and J ends, which lost 6 bases and 6 bases, there was a span of 12 bases. Germline assignment: CDR1 LNHDA and CDR2 SQIVND (reference sequence). This CDR3 region has 12 residues. Study observations and caveats: From newly produced T cells came most of the T-cell counts and diversity one year after transplant. Some patients showed high day-60 TCRbeta diversity, which derived from surviving recipient T cells and thymic progenitors. The origin of alpha-beta T cells about two months after transplant was reportedly several hundred expanded graft clones.

The clonotype comes from a male patient aged 10-17 years who had a stem cell transplant for acute lymphoblastic leukemia, so the T cells may come from the graft donor. The material was PBMCs, mostly from graft donor cells, obtained 180 days after TCRalphabeta/CD19-depleted stem cell transplant. The chain recombines TRBV19 with TRBJ2-7; D ambiguous. CDR3 sequence: CASSLLSGEQYF. CDR3 nucleotides: TGTGCCAGTAGCCTTCTTAGTGGCGAGCAGTACTTC.